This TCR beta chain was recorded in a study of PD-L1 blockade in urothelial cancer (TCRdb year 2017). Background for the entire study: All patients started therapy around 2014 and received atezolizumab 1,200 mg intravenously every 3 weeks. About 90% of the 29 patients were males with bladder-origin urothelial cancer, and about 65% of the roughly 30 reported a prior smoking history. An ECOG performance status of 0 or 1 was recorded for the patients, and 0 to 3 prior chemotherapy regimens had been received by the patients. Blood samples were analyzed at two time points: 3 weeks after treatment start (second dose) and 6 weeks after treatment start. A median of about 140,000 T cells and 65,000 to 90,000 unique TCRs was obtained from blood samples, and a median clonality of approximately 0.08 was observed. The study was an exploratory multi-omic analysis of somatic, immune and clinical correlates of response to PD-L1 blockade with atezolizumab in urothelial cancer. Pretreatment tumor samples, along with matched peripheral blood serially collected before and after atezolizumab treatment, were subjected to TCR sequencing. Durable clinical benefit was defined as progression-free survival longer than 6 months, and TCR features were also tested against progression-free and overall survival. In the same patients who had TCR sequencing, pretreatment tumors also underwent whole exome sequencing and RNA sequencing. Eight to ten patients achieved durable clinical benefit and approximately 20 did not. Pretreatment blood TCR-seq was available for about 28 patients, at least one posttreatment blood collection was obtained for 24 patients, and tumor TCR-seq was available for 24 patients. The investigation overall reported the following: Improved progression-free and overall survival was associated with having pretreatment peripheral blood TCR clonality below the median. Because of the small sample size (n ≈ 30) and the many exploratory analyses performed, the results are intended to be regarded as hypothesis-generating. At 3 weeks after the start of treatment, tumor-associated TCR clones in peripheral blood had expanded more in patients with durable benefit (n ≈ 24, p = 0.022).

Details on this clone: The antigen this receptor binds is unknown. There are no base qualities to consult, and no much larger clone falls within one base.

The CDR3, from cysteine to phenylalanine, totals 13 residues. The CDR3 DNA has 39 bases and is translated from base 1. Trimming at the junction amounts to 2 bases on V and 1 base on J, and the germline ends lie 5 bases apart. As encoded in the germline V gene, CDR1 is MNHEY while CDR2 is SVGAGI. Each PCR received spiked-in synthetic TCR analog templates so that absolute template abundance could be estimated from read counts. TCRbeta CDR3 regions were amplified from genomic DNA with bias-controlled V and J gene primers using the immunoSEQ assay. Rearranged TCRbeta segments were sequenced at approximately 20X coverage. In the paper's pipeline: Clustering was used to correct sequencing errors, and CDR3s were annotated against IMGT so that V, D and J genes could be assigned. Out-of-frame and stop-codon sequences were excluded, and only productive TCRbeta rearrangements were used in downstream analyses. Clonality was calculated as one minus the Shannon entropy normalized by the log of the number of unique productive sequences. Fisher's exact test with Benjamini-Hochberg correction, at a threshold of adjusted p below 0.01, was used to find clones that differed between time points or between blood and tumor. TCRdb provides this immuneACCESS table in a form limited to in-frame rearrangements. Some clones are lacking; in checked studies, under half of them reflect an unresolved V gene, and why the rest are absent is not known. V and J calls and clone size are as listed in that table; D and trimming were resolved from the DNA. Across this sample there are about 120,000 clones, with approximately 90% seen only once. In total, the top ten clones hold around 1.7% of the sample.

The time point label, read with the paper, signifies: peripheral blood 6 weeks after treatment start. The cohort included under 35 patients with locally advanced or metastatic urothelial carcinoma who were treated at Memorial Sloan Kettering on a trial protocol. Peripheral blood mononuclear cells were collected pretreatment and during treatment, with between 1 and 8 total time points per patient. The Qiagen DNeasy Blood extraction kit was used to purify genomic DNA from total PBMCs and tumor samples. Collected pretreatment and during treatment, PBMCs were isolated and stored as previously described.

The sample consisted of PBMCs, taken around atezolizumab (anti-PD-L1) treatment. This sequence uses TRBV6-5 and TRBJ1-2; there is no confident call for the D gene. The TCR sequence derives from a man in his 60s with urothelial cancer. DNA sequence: TGTGCCAGCAGTTACAGAGATAACTATGGCTACACCTTC. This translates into CASSYRDNYGYTF.